This T cell receptor (beta chain) stems from a study of identical twins. Findings and caveats of the study: Without tracking the same donors, conclusions rested on cross-sectional statistical analysis. Zero-insertion results could be subject to partial confounding by invariant MAIT and iNKT cells.

Only healthy Caucasians were enrolled as donors. Template switching introduced a universal primer site, and the cDNA bore unique molecular identifiers. Each CDR3 protein is one row after TCRdb ran MiXCR on the 5' RACE reads. The sample lists some 500,000 distinct CDR3 sequences; roughly 9.5% were seen once. V lost 2 bases to trimming and J lost 4 bases; unmatched junction nucleotides: 8. This CDR3 is 16 amino acids long. Points on this clonotype: Its antigen remains unidentified.

The sample also formed part of further work on yellow fever vaccine responses in identical twins.

The V gene is TRBV12-3 or TRBV12-4, the J gene TRBJ2-3; 8 nucleotides line up with TRBD1. The specimen was PBMCs. The receptor was isolated from a woman under 30 in good health. CDR3 amino acids: CASSLSGRGRADTQYF. CDR3 nucleotide sequence: TGTGCCAGCAGTTTAAGTGGCAGGGGGCGCGCAGATACGCAGTATTTT.